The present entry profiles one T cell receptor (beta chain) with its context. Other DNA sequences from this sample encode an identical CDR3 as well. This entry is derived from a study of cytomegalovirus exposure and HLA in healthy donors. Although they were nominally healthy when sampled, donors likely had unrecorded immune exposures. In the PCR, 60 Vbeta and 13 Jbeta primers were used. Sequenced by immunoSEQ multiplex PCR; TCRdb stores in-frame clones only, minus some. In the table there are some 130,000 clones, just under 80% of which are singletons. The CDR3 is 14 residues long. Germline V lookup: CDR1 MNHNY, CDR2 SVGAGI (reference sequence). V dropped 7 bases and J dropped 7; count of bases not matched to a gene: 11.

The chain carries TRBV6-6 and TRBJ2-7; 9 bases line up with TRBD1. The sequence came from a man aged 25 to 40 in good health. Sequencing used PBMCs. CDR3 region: CASTGGTGFREQYF. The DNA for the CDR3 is TGTGCCAGCACTGGCGGGACAGGGTTTCGGGAGCAGTACTTC.